Below, 20 T cell receptor beta chains from the same sample are listed, as sequenced in a study of cytomegalovirus exposure and HLA in healthy donors. The PCR made use of 60 Vbeta and 13 Jbeta primers. TCRdb keeps only in-frame clones here, not all; method: immunoSEQ multiplex PCR. Among 50,000 or so clones listed, around 85% were seen once. Sequences were obtained from PBMCs. Receptor source: a boy aged 5-17 years in good health and CMV-seropositive.

V is TRBV5-1 and J is TRBJ2-5; the match to TRBD2 covers 9 bases. The CDR3 is 17 residues long. The junction had 14 bases not matched to a gene; V was cut back by 4 bases and J by 4 bases. Germline V gives CDR1 SGHRS, CDR2 YFSETQ. CDR3 nucleotides: TGCGCCAGCAGCCCACCGCTCCTTGGCGGGGGGGCAGAGACCCAGTACTTC. This gives the protein CASSPPLLGGGAETQYF.

CDR3 sequence (DNA): TGTGCCAGCAGCGTTCAACAGGGGAGGACACCCCTCCACTTT. Residues: CASSVQQGRTPLHF. V is TRBV9 and J is TRBJ1-6, with 7 bases identical to TRBD1. The CDR3 extends over 14 amino acids. J lost 11 bases, V lost 2 bases, and 7 bases had no gene match. Germline V CDR1 and CDR2: SGDLS, YYNGEE.

V gene TRBV19 combines with J gene TRBJ1-2; perhaps TRBD1 as D (5 bases). Germline loops: CDR1 LNHDA, CDR2 SQIVND (reference sequence). V was shortened by 6 bases and J by 4 bases, with 18 bases between the two germline ends. The length of the CDR3 is 15 residues. The CDR3: CASRWSQRGGYGYTF. CDR3 sequence (DNA): TGTGCCAGTAGATGGTCCCAGAGGGGAGGCTATGGCTACACCTTC.

This clone was seen a single time. The chain links TRBV5-1 to TRBJ1-2, with 8 bases matching TRBD1. In germline, CDR1 is SGHRS, CDR2 YFSETQ. The CDR3 loop spans 15 amino acids. J lost 6 bases, V lost 4 bases, and 11 bases had no gene match. CDR3 bases: TGCGCCAGCAGCCCAGGACAGGGACTTTTAGATGGCTACACCTTC. Its protein product is CASSPGQGLLDGYTF.

This clone was observed once. The gene calls are TRBV4-1 and TRBJ1-2; weak D call: TRBD1 (5 bases). Trimming took 1 base from V and 2 from J, leaving 8 bases between them. The CDR3 is 14 amino acids. In germline, CDR1 is MGHRA, CDR2 YSYEKL. The CDR3 loop is CASSQAAGNYGYTF. In DNA, the CDR3 is TGCGCCAGCAGCCAAGCGGCAGGGAACTATGGCTACACCTTC.

The rearrangement links TRBV5-6 to TRBJ2-7; D gene unclear. In germline, CDR1 is SGHDT, CDR2 YYEEEE. Trimming cost V 3 bases and J 0 bases, with 7 bases left between them. The CDR3 is 13 amino acids. CDR3 residues: CASSSTDSYEQYF. The CDR3 nucleotides read TGTGCCAGCAGCTCTACCGACTCCTACGAGCAGTACTTC.

The chain links TRBV6-1 to TRBJ1-4; D is unresolved. This CDR3 has 15 residues. V lost 7 bases and J 0 bases, leaving 12 bases between the germline ends. Germline assignment: CDR1 MNHNS and CDR2 SASEGT. The CDR3 sequence is CASITYRATNEKLFF. For the CDR3, the DNA is TGTGCCAGCATAACTTACCGTGCAACTAATGAAAAACTGTTTTTT.

The DNA for the CDR3 is TGTGCCAGCAGCTCTTGGACTAGCGGGGAAAGCTACGAGCAGTACTTC. Amino acids: CASSSWTSGESYEQYF. The rearrangement joins TRBV11-2 to TRBJ2-7; 12 bases are a match to TRBD2. Germline V gene sequence: CDR1 SGHAT, CDR2 FQNNGV. This CDR3 comprises 16 residues. J lost 3 bases, V lost 4 bases, and 7 bases had no gene match.

This chain links TRBV2 with TRBJ1-1, with a weak D call TRBD1 (6 bases). Germline CDR1 and CDR2: SNHLY and FYNNEI. There are 13 residues in the CDR3. Between the trimmed V and J ends, which lost 6 bases and 5 bases, there was a span of 13 bases. The chain's CDR3 is CASRVKRGTEAFF. The CDR3 bases are TGTGCCAGCAGGGTAAAAAGGGGGACTGAAGCTTTCTTT.

This rearrangement joins TRBV25-1 to TRBJ1-2; a possible D gene is TRBD1 (5 bases). The V end was cut by 4 bases, the J end by 3 bases, with 15 bases between. Germline assignment: CDR1 MGHDK and CDR2 SYGVNS. This CDR3 is built from 15 residues. CDR3 nucleotides: TGTGCCAGCAGTGGCACCATGGACACCCACTATGGCTACACCTTC. Translation gives CASSGTMDTHYGYTF.

This rearrangement joins TRBV4-1 to TRBJ1-6; D remains ambiguous. Germline V gene lookup returns CDR1 MGHRA and CDR2 YSYEKL. Between the trimmed V and J ends, which lost 2 bases and 6 bases, there was a span of 20 bases. The CDR3 sequence is 18 residues long. This chain's CDR3 is CASSQMLTEGARNSPLHF. CDR3 nucleotide sequence: TGCGCCAGCAGCCAAATGTTGACCGAGGGAGCCCGTAATTCACCCCTCCACTTT.

The V gene is TRBV9, the J gene TRBJ2-4; 7 bases align to TRBD2. The V segment lost 3 bases and the J segment 6 bases; nucleotides outside the gene matches: 6. CDR1 SGDLS and CDR2 YYNGEE come from the germline V gene. This CDR3 contains 14 residues. The CDR3 protein is CASSARGRGNIQYF. For the CDR3, the DNA is TGTGCCAGCAGCGCGCGGGGGAGGGGAAACATTCAGTACTTC.

The chain employs TRBV6-1 and TRBJ2-3; 8 bases align to TRBD2. This CDR3 spans 17 amino acids. In germline, CDR1 is MNHNS, CDR2 SASEGT. Losses at the gene ends were 3 bases for V and 4 bases for J; bases not matched to a gene: 12. The CDR3 bases are TGTGCCAGCAGTGATCTGCCCCGCGGAGCGGGGGCAGATACGCAGTATTTT. It translates to CASSDLPRGAGADTQYF.

The chain recombines TRBV6-1 with TRBJ2-7; 9 nucleotides line up with TRBD2. V was clipped by 4 bases and J by 2 bases; unmatched bases: 3. This CDR3 has 14 residues. CDR1 is MNHNS and CDR2 is SASEGT in the germline V gene. The CDR3 sequence is CASSAERGAYEQYF. The CDR3 region has the DNA TGTGCCAGCAGTGCAGAGCGGGGGGCCTACGAGCAGTACTTC.

This clone was picked up one time. This chain joins TRBV7-6 and TRBJ2-2, with 8 nucleotides matching TRBD2. Germline V gives CDR1 SGHVS, CDR2 FNYEAQ. The CDR3 has 16 residues. The ends lost 4 bases at V and 4 bases at J; junction bases unmatched: 8. This chain's CDR3 is CASSSSAGGLTGELFF. Written as DNA, the CDR3 is TGTGCCAGCAGCTCCTCGGCGGGGGGCCTCACCGGGGAGCTGTTTTTT.

The chain has TRBV5-4 and TRBJ2-5; D remains unclear. V lost 2 bases and J 4 bases, leaving 3 bases between the germline ends. Germline lookup yields CDR1 SGHNT and CDR2 YYREEE (reference sequence). This CDR3 has 11 amino acids. CDR3 sequence: CASSFGETQYF. In DNA form, the CDR3 reads TGTGCCAGCAGCTTCGGAGAGACCCAGTACTTC.

V usage is TRBV7-8 and J usage is TRBJ1-4; D perhaps matches TRBD1 (6 bases). The CDR3 spans 14 residues. Per the germline V gene, CDR1 is SGHVS and CDR2 is FQNEAQ. V shed 3 bases and J shed 5 bases, with 10 bases lying between them. The CDR3 spells CASSFGGPNEKLFF. Written as DNA, the CDR3 is TGTGCCAGCAGCTTCGGGGGGCCGAATGAAAAACTGTTTTTT.

This clone came up a few times. J is TRBJ1-5 and V is TRBV7-9, with D tentatively TRBD1 (5 bases). V was pared by 5 bases and J by 9 bases, with 11 bases between. The V gene's germline CDR1 is SEHNR and CDR2 FQNEAQ (reference sequence). This CDR3 region has 12 residues. DNA of the CDR3: TGTGCCAGCAGCACCCCCGGGGGGCCCCAGCATTTT. Protein product: CASSTPGGPQHF.

The chain is built from TRBV10-3 and TRBJ1-5; 7 bases line up with TRBD1. The CDR3 runs to 13 residues. With V trimmed by 4 bases and J by 7 bases, 4 bases remained unmatched. Per germline, CDR1 ENHRY and CDR2 SYGVKD. In DNA, the CDR3 is TGTGCCATCAGTGCGGGGACAGCCCAGCCCCAGCATTTT. Translated: CAISAGTAQPQHF.

The chain is built from TRBV6-1 and TRBJ1-5; D unresolved. There are 14 residues in the CDR3. Germline CDR1 is MNHNS and CDR2 is SASEGT. Trimming removed 4 bases from V and 10 bases from J, with 17 bases in between. The CDR3 region is CASSGRPTRGPQHF. The CDR3 bases are TGTGCCAGCAGTGGTCGACCAACTAGAGGACCCCAGCATTTT.